This T cell receptor beta chain was observed in a study of T cell repertoires in cytomegalovirus infection (dated by TCRdb to the late 2010s). With respect to the entire study: The peptide stimulations were aimed at well-studied HLA-B-restricted epitopes as well as recently identified HLA-C-restricted CMV epitopes, whose presentation resists viral immunomodulation. Donor HLA type was relevant to the analysis, because carriage of CMV infection together with the matching HLA type was indicated by public TCR beta signatures.

Comments on this clonotype: Its antigen is not yet known. Per-base qualities were not stored, and no clone one base away is much larger.

The treatment or condition label of this sample denotes: in vitro stimulation with specific CMV peptide epitopes to enrich CMV-specific T cells. Instrument used: Illumina HiSeq 1500. The public reads were quality trimmed at Q25 with fastp and then assembled into clones with MiXCR by TCRdb, keeping productive beta chains. Rows with one shared CDR3 protein collapse into an entry with the most common genes and DNA. This sample lists about half a million distinct CDR3 sequences; 30% to 40% were detected once. The top ten hold about 17% of the sample. Study-wide findings and limitations: Carriers of CMV infection plus the relevant HLA type were discriminated by the cumulative frequency of public TCR beta family members in the study cohort and in an independent roughly 370-donor cohort. The ex vivo response was dominated by HLA-C-restricted CMV-specific TCR beta clonotypes, which also provided the single most frequent clonotype in two of eight donors.

V lost 4 bases and J lost 3 bases; the stretch between them is 15 bases long. Its CDR3 holds 15 amino acids, cysteine through phenylalanine. CDR3 DNA only is kept here, 45 bases in frame from base 1. Looking up the germline V gene yields CDR1 SGHVS and CDR2 FNYEAQ. The TCR comes from a human donor in good health (CMV status not recorded). Some clones in this sample may be carry-over from other donors' samples. The sequence joins TRBV7-6 to TRBJ1-1, with a tentative D gene TRBD1 over 5 matching bases. The sample was cultured PBMCs, taken from culture after CMV antigen stimulation. The nucleotide sequence is given as TGTGCCAGCAGCTCTTCGGGACTCTTGGACACTGAAGCTTTCTTT. Protein translation: CASSSSGLLDTEAFF.